The present T cell receptor beta chain was sequenced within a study of T cells in Graves' hyperthyroidism and ophthalmopathy. Study results and limitations: Most thyroid clonotypes expanded above 0.001 appeared in blood too. Ophthalmopathy was distinguished from stable hyperthyroidism by 13 V-J signatures.

This CDR3 spans 14 amino acids. The germline V gene encodes CDR1 DFQATT and CDR2 SNEGSKA (reference sequence). V shed 3 bases and J shed 2 bases, with 13 bases lying between them. TCR beta CDR3 region amplification was performed from RNA transcripts. The study used the HTBI primer set for a first-round RT-PCR of the TCR CDR3. One entry per CDR3 protein results from TCRdb running MiXCR on the multiplex PCR reads. The data hold approximately 700,000 distinct CDR3 sequences, with just under 45% observed a single time. The study left out patients who had uncontrolled infection, other autoimmune disease, pregnancy or lactation. This clonotype was observed at least ten times. What it recognizes is unknown.

The V and J genes are TRBV20-1 and TRBJ1-2; D remains ambiguous. This receptor was taken from an adult man with Graves' disease, either hyperthyroidism or ophthalmopathy (not recorded which). The specimen sequenced was peripheral blood or thyroid tissue (not recorded which). CDR3 loop: CSARRQASNYGYTF. DNA for the CDR3: TGCAGTGCTAGGCGCCAGGCGTCGAACTATGGCTACACCTTC.